The 30 T cell receptor beta chains presented below share a single source sample, sequenced in a study of T cells in Graves' hyperthyroidism and ophthalmopathy. Authors of the study amplified TCR beta CDR3 regions from RNA transcripts. TCR CDR3 underwent first-round RT-PCR with the HTBI primer set. TCRdb ran MiXCR on the multiplex PCR reads and lists one entry per CDR3 protein. The table has about 200,000 distinct CDR3 sequences, 17% seen once. Sequencing was done on a sample of blood. Receptors originate from a man in his fifties with Graves' hyperthyroidism.

V gene TRBV24-1 combines with J gene TRBJ2-1; D uncertain. V lost 6 bases to trimming and J lost 9 bases, with 11 bases between them. CDR1 is KGHDR, CDR2 SFDVKD, per germline. The CDR3 extends over 12 amino acids. The CDR3 region is CATSSWAGEQFF. CDR3 in DNA: TGTGCCACCAGTAGCTGGGCCGGTGAGCAGTTCTTC.

Many counts were recorded for this clonotype. The V gene is TRBV2, the J gene TRBJ2-1; 7 nucleotides match TRBD1. V shed 10 bases and J 2 bases; nucleotides not matched to a gene: 11. The CDR3 is made up of 15 amino acids. Germline CDR1 and CDR2: SNHLY and FYNNEI. The CDR3 sequence: CATKMGTDAYNEQFF. The CDR3 bases are TGTGCCACTAAGATGGGGACAGACGCCTACAATGAGCAGTTCTTC. The variable domain in full, completed from reference TRBV2 and TRBJ2-1, reads EPEVTQTPSHQVTQMGQEVILRCVPISNHLYFYWYRQILGQKVEFLVSFYNNEISEKSEIFDDQFSVERPDGSNFTLKIRSTKLEDSAMYFCATKMGTDAYNEQFFGPGTRLTVL.

This clonotype showed up just a few times. The chain has TRBV24-1 and TRBJ2-1; 8 bases are a match to TRBD1. The germline V gene has CDR1 KGHDR and CDR2 SFDVKD. The CDR3 covers 14 residues. With 6 bases clipped from V and 4 bases from J, the junction kept 4 bases outside the gene matches. This chain's CDR3 is CATSPGGNYNEQFF. The CDR3 DNA sequence: TGTGCCACCAGTCCAGGGGGCAATTACAATGAGCAGTTCTTC.

This clonotype was found many times. The genes are TRBV11-3 and TRBJ1-2; possibly TRBD1 for D (6 bases). Germline V gene sequence: CDR1 SGHNT, CDR2 YENEEA. The V end was cut by 5 bases, the J end by 0 bases, with 7 bases between. This CDR3 contains 13 residues. The CDR3 loop reads CASSRDTNYGYTF. As DNA, the CDR3 is TGTGCCAGCAGCCGGGACACTAACTATGGCTACACCTTC.

This clonotype was counted ten times or more. V is TRBV28 and J is TRBJ2-7, with D perhaps matching TRBD2 (5 bases). This CDR3 has 11 residues. V lost 8 bases and J lost 3, with 8 bases in between. Germline V CDR1 and CDR2: MDHEN, SYDVKM. The CDR3, as DNA: TGTGCCAGCGGACTGTACTACGAGCAGTACTTC. This sequence encodes CASGLYYEQYF. The variable domain in full, completed from reference TRBV28 and TRBJ2-7, reads DVKVTQSSRYLVKRTGEKVFLECVQDMDHENMFWYRQDPGLGLRLIYFSYDVKMKEKGDIPEGYSVSREKKERFSLILESASTNQTSMYLCASGLYYEQYFGPGTRLTVT.

Only a few counts were recorded for this clonotype. This chain links TRBV7-6 with TRBJ2-1; TRBD2 matches 8 bases. In germline, CDR1 is SGHVS, CDR2 FNYEAQ. The CDR3 is made up of 15 amino acids. V was clipped by 3 bases and J by 3 bases; unmatched bases: 4. Here the CDR3 reads CASSFSGEVYNEQFF. CDR3 sequence (DNA): TGTGCCAGCAGCTTTAGCGGGGAGGTCTACAATGAGCAGTTCTTC.

This clonotype was detected many times. This chain links TRBV2 with TRBJ1-5, with 9 bases fitting TRBD1. V gave up 3 bases and J gave up 7 bases; unmatched junction bases: 16. Germline V CDR1 and CDR2: SNHLY, FYNNEI. This CDR3 region has 18 residues. DNA of the CDR3: TGTGCCAGCAGTGATCTTTTGGGTTCGGGACAGGGAGACCAGCCCCAGCATTTT. This encodes CASSDLLGSGQGDQPQHF. Full variable domain (missing parts from reference TRBV2 and TRBJ1-5): EPEVTQTPSHQVTQMGQEVILRCVPISNHLYFYWYRQILGQKVEFLVSFYNNEISEKSEIFDDQFSVERPDGSNFTLKIRSTKLEDSAMYFCASSDLLGSGQGDQPQHFGDGTRLSIL.

This clonotype was observed at least ten times. V gene TRBV3-1 combines with J gene TRBJ2-1, with 10 nucleotides matching TRBD2. The CDR3 spans 16 residues. Unmatched junction bases numbered 10, after V lost 2 bases and J lost 9 bases. Germline V gives CDR1 LGHDT, CDR2 YNNKEL (reference sequence). This CDR3 is CASSQTSSGSWVEQFF. In DNA form, the CDR3 reads TGTGCCAGCAGCCAAACCTCTAGCGGGAGTTGGGTTGAGCAGTTCTTC.

To note about this clonotype: This may stem from a read error, because a much larger clone lies one nucleotide away. The genes are TRBV28 and TRBJ2-5; 7 bases align to TRBD2. Germline trimming cut 2 bases from V and 5 bases from J; bases unmatched to any gene: 8. Germline CDR1 MDHEN, CDR2 SYDVKM. This CDR3 spans 15 amino acids. CDR3 sequence: CASSLGLVGEETQYF. Here the CDR3 DNA reads TGTGCCAGCAGTTTAGGACTAGTGGGAGAGGAGACCCAGTACTTC.

As for this clonotype: Given a much more abundant clone one base away, this may be a read error. The chain recombines TRBV20-1 with TRBJ1-5, with TRBD1 as a possible D gene (5 bases). CDR3 size: 18 residues. In germline, CDR1 is DFQATT, CDR2 SNEGSKA (reference sequence). Trimming left V 5 bases short and J 9 bases short, with 32 bases between. The CDR3 DNA reads TGCAGTGCTTTGGGTCTCGGGACTCCCCCTCGGGATGGTTGGCCCCAGCATTTT. It yields the protein CSALGLGTPPRDGWPQHF.

There are many counts of this clonotype. This chain links TRBV24-1 with TRBJ2-5; 8 bases match TRBD1. CDR1 KGHDR and CDR2 SFDVKD come from the germline V gene. This CDR3 has 15 amino acids. After removal of 5 bases from V and 0 bases from J, the junction contained 4 bases not matched to a gene. The CDR3 DNA is TGTGCCACCAGTGGGGGACAGGAAAACCAAGAGACCCAGTACTTC. It yields the protein CATSGGQENQETQYF.

The chain is built from TRBV2 and TRBJ2-5; no clear D. V lost 6 bases, J lost 5 bases, and 10 bases lay in between. Germline CDR1 is SNHLY and CDR2 is FYNNEI. The CDR3 spans 12 residues. The CDR3 DNA follows: TGTGCCAGCAGGCGATTAGGGGAGACCCAGTACTTC. This encodes CASRRLGETQYF.

This clonotype has ten or more counts. The CDR3 DNA is TGCGCCAGCAGCGGAAAACGAACAGGGGACGAGCAGTACTTC. The encoded protein is CASSGKRTGDEQYF. V and J are TRBV5-1 and TRBJ2-7, with 7 nucleotides matching TRBD1. CDR3 size: 14 residues. The germline gives CDR1 SGHRS, CDR2 YFSETQ. Trimming cost V 4 bases and J 5 bases; bases outside gene matches: 9.

This clonotype was recorded many times. The chain couples TRBV12-3 or TRBV12-4 to TRBJ1-1; no reliable D call. The ends were cut back, 7 bases at V and 1 base at J, with 10 bases in the middle. The CDR3 runs to 13 residues. In nucleotides, the CDR3 is TGTGCCAGCACCCCCTGGGGGAACACTGAAGCTTTCTTT. Its translation: CASTPWGNTEAFF.

This clonotype showed up many times. V is TRBV12-3 or TRBV12-4 and J is TRBJ2-2, with D perhaps matching TRBD1 or TRBD2 (5 bases each). The CDR3 length is 16 residues. V was trimmed by 1 base and J by 6 bases, leaving 15 bases between them. The CDR3 sequence: CASSLGAGARAGELFF. DNA for the CDR3: TGTGCCAGCAGTTTAGGGGCTGGGGCGCGGGCCGGGGAGCTGTTTTTT.

This clonotype turned up a few times. This sequence joins TRBV20-1 and TRBJ2-5; tentative D call: TRBD2 (5 bases). V lost 3 bases, J lost 1 base, and 9 bases lay in between. Looked up from germline, CDR1 is DFQATT and CDR2 is SNEGSKA (reference sequence). CDR3 length equals 13 residues. The CDR3 DNA sequence: TGCAGTGCTAGTCCGGGAACCCAAGAGACCCAGTACTTC. It specifies CSASPGTQETQYF.

This chain uses TRBV20-1 with TRBJ1-4; a possible D gene is TRBD1 (5 bases). Germline loops: CDR1 DFQATT, CDR2 SNEGSKA (reference sequence). This CDR3 contains 16 residues. With 0 bases removed from V and 0 bases from J, the gap between germline ends came to 11 bases. The CDR3 sequence is CSARDPRAATNEKLFF. As DNA, the CDR3 is TGCAGTGCTAGAGATCCCAGGGCAGCAACTAATGAAAAACTGTTTTTT.

This clonotype was observed many times. V gene TRBV13 combines with J gene TRBJ1-3, with 7 bases identical to TRBD1. Trimming cost V 5 bases and J 0 bases; bases outside gene matches: 7. The CDR3 contains 16 residues. Germline CDR1 reads PRHDT; CDR2 reads FYEKMQ (reference sequence). CDR3 sequence reads: CASSPRQGHSGNTIYF. DNA of the CDR3: TGTGCCAGCAGCCCCCGACAGGGTCACTCTGGAAACACCATATATTTT.

This clonotype was recorded at least ten times. The DNA of the CDR3 is TGTGCCAGCAGTTTATTTGAAGGCCAGCCCCAGCATTTT. It codes for CASSLFEGQPQHF. The V gene is TRBV12-3 or TRBV12-4, the J gene TRBJ1-5, with unresolved D. V shed 2 bases and J shed 7 bases, with 9 bases lying between them. The CDR3 runs to 13 residues.

This clonotype was counted ten times or more. The V call is TRBV20-1, the J call TRBJ2-3; unclear D gene. Trimming took 6 bases from V and 0 from J, leaving 16 bases between them. CDR1 DFQATT and CDR2 SNEGSKA come from the germline V gene (reference sequence). The CDR3 totals 15 residues. CDR3 DNA sequence: TGCAGTGCGATCTTTATGGAGTCTAGCACAGATACGCAGTATTTT. Translated: CSAIFMESSTDTQYF.

About this clonotype itself: The junction departs from the called germline gene at one end, perhaps through a read error. This chain connects TRBV7-8 to TRBJ2-7, with 7 bases that match TRBD2. CDR1 and CDR2 (germline): SGHVS, FQNEAQ. The CDR3 runs 13 residues. CDR3 nucleotide sequence: TGTGCCAGCAGCTTAGATACTACTAGCGACCGTAACTTC. Encoded protein: CASSLDTTSDRNF.

A few counts support this clonotype. The chain has TRBV20-1 and TRBJ1-5; tentative D call: TRBD1 (5 bases). CDR1 DFQATT and CDR2 SNEGSKA come from the germline V gene (reference sequence). Trimming left V 3 bases short and J 2 bases short, with 11 bases between. This CDR3 region has 14 residues. The CDR3 DNA follows: TGCAGTGCTAGCTTCCGACAGCGCAATCAGCCCCAGCATTTT. It is translated as CSASFRQRNQPQHF.

For this clonotype: One base away lies a much larger clone, so this may be a sequencing read error. This chain connects TRBV29-1 to TRBJ2-7; possibly TRBD2 for D (6 bases). The CDR3 length is 14 residues. Germline V gene sequence: CDR1 SQVTM, CDR2 ANQGSEA. Between the trimmed V and J ends, which lost 3 bases and 2 bases, there was a span of 14 bases. The CDR3 coding sequence is TGCAGCGTTGAGGTCGAACGGGGGACCTACGAGCAGTACTTC. Translation gives CSVEVERGTYEQYF.

This clonotype was recorded once. This chain joins TRBV28 and TRBJ2-7; 10 bases line up with TRBD2. The CDR3 covers 16 residues. Trimming took 5 bases from V and 2 from J; bases not matched to a gene: 9. Per germline, CDR1 MDHEN and CDR2 SYDVKM. In DNA, the CDR3 is TGTGCCAGCAGTCCAATGGGACTAGCGTCAACCTACGAGCAGTACTTC. Translated: CASSPMGLASTYEQYF.

This clonotype was counted at least ten times. The V call is TRBV18, the J call TRBJ1-2; 9 bases are shared with TRBD1. V was clipped by 4 bases and J by 8 bases; unmatched bases: 5. The CDR3 has 13 amino acids. From germline, CDR1 is KGHSH and CDR2 LQKENI. The CDR3 sequence is CASSRGTGQGYTF. The CDR3, as DNA: TGTGCCAGCTCACGGGGGACAGGGCAAGGCTACACCTTC. Drawing the rest from reference TRBV18 and TRBJ1-2, the complete variable domain is NAGVMQNPRHLVRRRGQEARLRCSPMKGHSHVYWYRQLPEEGLKFMVYLQKENIIDESGMPKERFSAEFPKEGPSILRIQQVVRGDSAAYFCASSRGTGQGYTFGSGTRLTVV.

This clonotype appeared many times. The chain is built from TRBV12-3 or TRBV12-4 and TRBJ2-7, with 7 bases that match TRBD1. The V gene end was trimmed by 3 bases and the J gene end by 5 bases; junction bases not matched to a gene: 4. The length of the CDR3 is 13 residues. The CDR3 sequence: CASSFNRGHEQYF. The CDR3 coding sequence is TGTGCCAGCAGTTTCAACAGGGGTCACGAGCAGTACTTC.

This clonotype has just a few counts. The genes are TRBV4-1 and TRBJ2-1, with 11 nucleotides matching TRBD2. The V gene's germline CDR1 is MGHRA and CDR2 YSYEKL. CDR3 length: 19 amino acids. The V segment lost 2 bases and the J segment 7 bases; nucleotides outside the gene matches: 16. CDR3 coding DNA: TGCGCCAGCAGCCAACCTCGGGGTAGCGGGAGGGCCGGGAGAAATGAGCAGTTCTTC. It translates to CASSQPRGSGRAGRNEQFF.

This clonotype was found a few times. An end of the junction does not agree with germline; a read error may underlie this. V and J are TRBV28 and TRBJ2-2; D is unclear. This CDR3 is built from 13 residues. The germline V gene encodes CDR1 MDHEN and CDR2 SYDVKM. In DNA form, the CDR3 reads TGTACCAGCAGCTTGGTGCACACCGGGGAGCTGTTTTTT. It codes for CTSSLVHTGELFF. Complete variable domain (other parts from reference TRBV28 and TRBJ2-2): DVKVTQSSRYLVKRTGEKVFLECVQDMDHENMFWYRQDPGLGLRLIYFSYDVKMKEKGDIPEGYSVSREKKERFSLILESASTNQTSMYLCTSSLVHTGELFFGEGSRLTVL.

There are a few counts of this clonotype. This chain uses TRBV11-2 with TRBJ2-2; D unclear. Trimming stripped 4 bases from V and 1 base from J, with 7 bases between. CDR3 length equals 14 residues. The germline gives CDR1 SGHAT, CDR2 FQNNGV. This CDR3 reads CASSYLRNTGELFF. The CDR3 DNA sequence: TGTGCCAGCAGCTACCTCCGGAACACCGGGGAGCTGTTTTTT.

This clonotype was recorded at least ten times. This chain connects TRBV20-1 to TRBJ1-1; perhaps TRBD1 as D (5 bases). V lost 1 base to trimming and J lost 5 bases, with 8 bases between them. Germline-derived CDR1 and CDR2 are DFQATT and SNEGSKA (reference sequence). CDR3 length equals 12 residues. The CDR3 loop is CSARARVTEAFF. CDR3 DNA: TGCAGTGCTAGAGCCAGGGTTACTGAAGCTTTCTTT.